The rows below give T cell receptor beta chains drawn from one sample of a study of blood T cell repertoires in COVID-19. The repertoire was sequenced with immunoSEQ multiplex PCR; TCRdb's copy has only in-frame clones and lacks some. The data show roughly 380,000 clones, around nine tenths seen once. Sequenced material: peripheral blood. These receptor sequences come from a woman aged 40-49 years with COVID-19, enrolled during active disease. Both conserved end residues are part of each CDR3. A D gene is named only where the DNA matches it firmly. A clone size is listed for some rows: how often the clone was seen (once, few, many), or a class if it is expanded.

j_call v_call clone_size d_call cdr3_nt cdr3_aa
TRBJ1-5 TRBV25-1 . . TGTGCCAGCACAGGGACGGGGGATCAGCCCCAGCATTTT CASTGTGDQPQHF
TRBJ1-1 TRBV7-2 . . TGTGCCAGCAGCTGGGGACAGAACACTGAAGCTTTCTTT CASSWGQNTEAFF
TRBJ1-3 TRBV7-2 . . TGTGCCAGCACTCGCCTCGGGGGAAACACCATATATTTT CASTRLGGNTIYF
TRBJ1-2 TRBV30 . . TGTGCCTGGAGTGTAGGACTGGGGGGCTACACCTTC CAWSVGLGGYTF
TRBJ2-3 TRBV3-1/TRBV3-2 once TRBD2 TGTGCCAGCAGCCAAGTAGGCGGGAGGACCACAGATACGCAGTATTTT CASSQVGGRTTDTQYF
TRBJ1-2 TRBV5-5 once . TGTGCCAGCAGCTCGGACAGCGGTAACTATGGCTACACCTTC CASSSDSGNYGYTF
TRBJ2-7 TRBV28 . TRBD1 TGTGCCAGCAGACCAGGGGGTTACTCCTACGAGCAGTACTTC CASRPGGYSYEQYF
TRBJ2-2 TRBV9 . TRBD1 TGTGCCAGCAGCGTAGTGGACAGGGATAGGGCGCCTACCGGGGAGCTGTTTTTT CASSVVDRDRAPTGELFF
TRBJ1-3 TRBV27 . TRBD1 TGTGCCAGCAGTAGACAGGGGGCTACGGACACCATATATTTT CASSRQGATDTIYF
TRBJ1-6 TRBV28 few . TGTGCCAGCAGTTCAGACAGGTCCCTTGCACCCCTCCACTTT CASSSDRSLAPLHF
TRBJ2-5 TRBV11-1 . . TGTGCCAGCAGCTTAGCGGCTAGCCCAGGGACCCAGTACTTC CASSLAASPGTQYF
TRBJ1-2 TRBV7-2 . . TGTGCCAGCAGTCCAACAGGAAGGGCTAACTATGGCTACACCTTC CASSPTGRANYGYTF
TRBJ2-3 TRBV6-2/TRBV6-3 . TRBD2 TGTGCCAGCAGTTACGCACAACTAGCGGGAGTAACAGATACGCAGTATTTT CASSYAQLAGVTDTQYF
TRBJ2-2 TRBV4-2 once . TGTGCCAGCAGTCCGCGGGTGGCCGGGGAGCTGTTTTTT CASSPRVAGELFF
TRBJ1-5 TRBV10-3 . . TGTGCCATCAGTGAGTGGCCACAGGGTGGGGTATTCGATCAGCCCCAGCATTTT CAISEWPQGGVFDQPQHF
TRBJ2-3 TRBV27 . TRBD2 TGTGCCAGCAGTTTCCCTAGCGGGAGGGCGGGGGATACGCAGTATTTT CASSFPSGRAGDTQYF
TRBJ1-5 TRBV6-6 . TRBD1 TGTGCCAGCAGTTACACAGGGGGCGGACAGCCCCAGCATTTT CASSYTGGGQPQHF
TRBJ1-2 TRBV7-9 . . TGTGCCAGCAGCCGCACGACAGGACGTAACTATGGCTACACCTTC CASSRTTGRNYGYTF
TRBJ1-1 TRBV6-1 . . TGTGCCAGCAGTAAAGCAGGGGAATGGAACACTGAAGCTTTCTTT CASSKAGEWNTEAFF
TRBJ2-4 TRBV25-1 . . TGTGCCAGCAGTGACCCCCTGAGGTCCAAAAACATTCAGTACTTC CASSDPLRSKNIQYF
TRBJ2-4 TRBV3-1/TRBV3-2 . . TGTGCCAGCAGCCCGCTACGGGAATCAAACATTCAGTACTTC CASSPLRESNIQYF
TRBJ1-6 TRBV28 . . TGTGCCAGCATTCAAAGTCTAGGAAATTCACCCCTCCACTTT CASIQSLGNSPLHF
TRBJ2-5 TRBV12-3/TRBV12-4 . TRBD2 TGTGCCAGCAGCCCAGGGAGGGAAGAGACCCAGTACTTC CASSPGREETQYF
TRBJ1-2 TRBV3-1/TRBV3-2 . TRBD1 TGTGCCAGCAGCCAAGTTTCAGGGGGACCCTTTAGTGGCTACACCTTC CASSQVSGGPFSGYTF
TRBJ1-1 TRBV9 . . TGTGCCAGCAGCGACGGGGGGGCCGGTGGACCCGAAGCTTTCTTT CASSDGGAGGPEAFF
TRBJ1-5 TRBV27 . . TGTGCCAGCGCCCCGGGGGGGGTAAGCAATCAGCCCCAGCATTTT CASAPGGVSNQPQHF
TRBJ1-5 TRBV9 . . TGTGCCAGCAGCGACTGCCCTCAACCCCAGCATTTT CASSDCPQPQHF
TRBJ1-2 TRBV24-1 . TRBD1 TGTGCCACCAGTGAAAGGGACAGGGTTTATGGCTACACCTTC CATSERDRVYGYTF
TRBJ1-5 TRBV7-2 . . TGTGCCAGCAGCTTAGGCAGGGGCCAGCCCCAGCATTTT CASSLGRGQPQHF
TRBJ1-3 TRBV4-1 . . TGCGCCAGCAGCCAAGAAGGAGGCCTTCGCTCTGGAAACACCATATATTTT CASSQEGGLRSGNTIYF
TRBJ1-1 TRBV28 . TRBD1 TGTGCCAGCAGTTACCCCGGACAGGCCGAGGGCACTGAAGCTTTCTTT CASSYPGQAEGTEAFF
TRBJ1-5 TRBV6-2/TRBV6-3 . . TGTGCCAGCAGTTCCGGGTCCTTCAATCAGCCCCAGCATTTT CASSSGSFNQPQHF
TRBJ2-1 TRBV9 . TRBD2 TGTGCCAGCAGCTTACTAGCGGGGGGGAGCTCCTACAATGAGCAGTTCTTC CASSLLAGGSSYNEQFF
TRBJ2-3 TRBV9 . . TGTGCCAGCAGCGAGTTAGACATAGATACGCAGTATTTT CASSELDIDTQYF
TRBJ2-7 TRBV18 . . TGTGCCAGCTCGTCCACCATTGAGGACGAGCAGTACTTC CASSSTIEDEQYF
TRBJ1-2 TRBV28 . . TGTGCCAGCAGTTTATTCTCCCCCACAGGCAACTATGGCTACACCTTC CASSLFSPTGNYGYTF
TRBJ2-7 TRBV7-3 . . TGTGCCAGCAGCTCCAAAGGTTGGACTTCTAGTTCCTACGAGCAGTACTTC CASSSKGWTSSSYEQYF
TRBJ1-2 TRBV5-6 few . TGTGCCAGCAGCTTGCCAGGGATCCATGGCTACACCTTC CASSLPGIHGYTF
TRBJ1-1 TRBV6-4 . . TGTGCCAGCAAAGATGGGACGGAGGGGACTGAAGCTTTCTTT CASKDGTEGTEAFF
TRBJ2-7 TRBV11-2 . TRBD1 TGTGCCAGCAGCTTAGCCTCCGGGACAGGGGTGTACGAGCAGTACTTC CASSLASGTGVYEQYF
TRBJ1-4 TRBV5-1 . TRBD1 TGCGCCAGCAGCTTGGGACAGGGTAGTGAAAAACTGTTTTTT CASSLGQGSEKLFF
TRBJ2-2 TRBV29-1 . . TGCAGCGTTGAAGGGGCAGGGCACACCGGGGAGCTGTTTTTT CSVEGAGHTGELFF
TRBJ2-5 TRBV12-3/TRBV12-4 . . TGTGCCAGCAGTTTTGTAAAAGAGACCCAGTACTTC CASSFVKETQYF
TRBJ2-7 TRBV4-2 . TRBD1 TGTGCCAGCAGCCAAGAGGGACAGGGACCCTACGAGCAGTACTTC CASSQEGQGPYEQYF
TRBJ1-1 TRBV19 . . TGTGCCAGTAGTATTCGTTCCTCCCTAGAAACTGAAGCTTTCTTT CASSIRSSLETEAFF
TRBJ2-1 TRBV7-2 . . TGTGCCAGCAGCTCCGACAGGGGAGGGTTTAATGAGCAGTTCTTC CASSSDRGGFNEQFF
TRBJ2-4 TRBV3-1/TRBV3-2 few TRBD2 TGTGCCAGCAGCCAATCGGGACTAGCGGTTCAAAACATTCAGTACTTC CASSQSGLAVQNIQYF
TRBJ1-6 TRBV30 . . TGTGCCTTCTTACGTCTCTACGGGAATTCACCCCTCCACTTT CAFLRLYGNSPLHF
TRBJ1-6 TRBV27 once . TGTGCCAGCAGTTTGTGGACAGATAATTCACCCCTCCACTTT CASSLWTDNSPLHF
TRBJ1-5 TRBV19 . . TGTGCCAGTAATAACCTACAGGGAAGCCCAAGATTCGGGCCCCAGCATTTT CASNNLQGSPRFGPQHF
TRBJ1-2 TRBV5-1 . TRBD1 TGCGCCAGCAGCACCGGACAGGGGGCGGGGAACTATGGCTACACCTTC CASSTGQGAGNYGYTF
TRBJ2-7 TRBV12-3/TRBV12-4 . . TGTGCCAGCACTAACAGGTTTTCCTACGAGCAGTACTTC CASTNRFSYEQYF
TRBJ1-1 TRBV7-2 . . TGTGCCAGCAGCTTAGTAGGGGCAGGGGTGAACACTGAAGCTTTCTTT CASSLVGAGVNTEAFF
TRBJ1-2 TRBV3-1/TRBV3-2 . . TGTGCCAGCAGCCAAGATCTCGACAGCCACTCTATTCTTGGCTACACCTTC CASSQDLDSHSILGYTF
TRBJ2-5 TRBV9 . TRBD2 TGTGCCAGCAGGCCTAGCGGCGGGGAGACCCAGTACTTC CASRPSGGETQYF
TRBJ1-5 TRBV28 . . TGTGCCAGCAAGTATGGGACTTATAGCAATCAGCCCCAGCATTTT CASKYGTYSNQPQHF
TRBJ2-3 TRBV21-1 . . TGTGCCAGCTGCCGCGTAACTAGCGGGAAGGATACGCAGTATTTT CASCRVTSGKDTQYF
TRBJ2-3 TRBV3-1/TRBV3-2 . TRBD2 TGTGCCAGCAGGTCGGGACTAGGTACAGATACGCAGTATTTT CASRSGLGTDTQYF
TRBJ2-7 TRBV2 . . TGTGCCAGCAATCACTCTCCGGGTTACGAGCAGTACTTC CASNHSPGYEQYF
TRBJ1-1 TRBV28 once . TGTGCCAGCATCGACAGGCTCAACACTGAAGCTTTCTTT CASIDRLNTEAFF